This T cell receptor beta chain came from a study of Ad26.COV2.S vaccination and SARS-CoV-2 variants. General observations from the study: Measures of TCR breadth and depth may have fallen short of total T cell responses. People who got the vaccine had more spike-specific TCR breadth than people who got placebo. The study found similar non-spike TCR breadth in vaccine and placebo recipients.

As for this clone: What it binds is not known.

Using immunoSEQ multiplex PCR, the repertoire was profiled, and TCRdb retains in-frame clones only, with some absent. The table lists about 180,000 clones, roughly 89% of them singletons. The sequence came from a human donor who had recovered from COVID-19. The sequenced sample was peripheral blood, obtained after recovery from COVID-19.

The CDR3 DNA reads as TGCAGCCCGTCGGGGGTCACTGAAGCTTTCTTT. Amino acid sequence: CSPSGVTEAFF. The V and J genes are TRBV20-1 and TRBJ1-1; D perhaps matches TRBD1 (5 bases). CDR1 DFQATT and CDR2 SNEGSKA come from the germline V gene (reference sequence). The CDR3 runs 11 residues.